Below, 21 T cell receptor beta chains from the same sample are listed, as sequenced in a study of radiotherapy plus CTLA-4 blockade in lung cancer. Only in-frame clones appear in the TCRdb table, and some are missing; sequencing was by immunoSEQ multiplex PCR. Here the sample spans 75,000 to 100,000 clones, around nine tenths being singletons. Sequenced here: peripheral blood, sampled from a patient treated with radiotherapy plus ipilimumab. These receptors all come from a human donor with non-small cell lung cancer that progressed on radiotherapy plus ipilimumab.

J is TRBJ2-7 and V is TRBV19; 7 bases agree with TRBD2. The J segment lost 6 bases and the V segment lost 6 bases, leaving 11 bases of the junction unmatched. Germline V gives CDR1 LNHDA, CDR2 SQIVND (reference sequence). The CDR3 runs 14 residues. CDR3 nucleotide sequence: TGTGCCAGTAGCCGCGGCGTTAGCGGGTCCGAGCAGTACTTC. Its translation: CASSRGVSGSEQYF. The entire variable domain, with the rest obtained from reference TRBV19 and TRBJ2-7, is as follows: DGGITQSPKYLFRKEGQNVTLSCEQNLNHDAMYWYRQDPGQGLRLIYYSQIVNDFQKGDIAEGYSVSREKKESFPLTVTSAQKNPTAFYLCASSRGVSGSEQYFGPGTRLTVT.

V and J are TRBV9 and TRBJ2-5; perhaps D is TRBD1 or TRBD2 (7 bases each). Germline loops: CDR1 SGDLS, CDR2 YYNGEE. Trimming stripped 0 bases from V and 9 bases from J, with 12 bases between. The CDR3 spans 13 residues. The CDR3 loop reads CASSVAGGQAQYF. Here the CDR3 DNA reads TGTGCCAGCAGCGTAGCGGGAGGACAGGCCCAGTACTTC.

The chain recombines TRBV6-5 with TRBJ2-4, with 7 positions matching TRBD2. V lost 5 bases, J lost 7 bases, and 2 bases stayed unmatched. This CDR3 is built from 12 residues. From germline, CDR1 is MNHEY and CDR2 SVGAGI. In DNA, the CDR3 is TGTGCCAGCAGTGGGGGGGAGAACATTCAGTACTTC. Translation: CASSGGENIQYF.

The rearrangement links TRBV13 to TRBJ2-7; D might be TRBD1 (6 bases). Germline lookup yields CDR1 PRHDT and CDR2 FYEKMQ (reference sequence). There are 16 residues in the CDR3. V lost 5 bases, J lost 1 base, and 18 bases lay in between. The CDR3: CASSPNRQVPSYEQYF. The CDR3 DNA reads TGTGCCAGCAGCCCGAATCGACAGGTACCATCCTACGAGCAGTACTTC. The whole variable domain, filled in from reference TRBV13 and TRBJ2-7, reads AAGVIQSPRHLIKEKRETATLKCYPIPRHDTVYWYQQGPGQDPQFLISFYEKMQSDKGSIPDRFSAQQFSDYHSELNMSSLELGDSALYFCASSPNRQVPSYEQYFGPGTRLTVT.

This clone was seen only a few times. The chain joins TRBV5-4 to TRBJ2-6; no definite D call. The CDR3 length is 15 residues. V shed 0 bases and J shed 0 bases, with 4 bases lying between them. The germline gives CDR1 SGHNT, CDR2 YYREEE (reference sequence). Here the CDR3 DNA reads TGTGCCAGCAGCTTGGGCCTCTCTGGGGCCAACGTCCTGACTTTC. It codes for CASSLGLSGANVLTF.

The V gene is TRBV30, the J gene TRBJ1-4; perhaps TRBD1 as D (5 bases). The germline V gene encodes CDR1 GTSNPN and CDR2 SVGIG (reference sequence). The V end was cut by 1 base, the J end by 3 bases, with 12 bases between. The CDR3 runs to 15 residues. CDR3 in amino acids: CAWSGTGVANEKLFF. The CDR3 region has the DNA TGTGCCTGGAGTGGTACGGGGGTGGCTAATGAAAAACTGTTTTTT. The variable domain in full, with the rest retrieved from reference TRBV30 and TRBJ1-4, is SQTIHQWPATLVQPVGSPLSLECTVEGTSNPNLYWYRQAAGRGLQLLFYSVGIGQISSEVPQNLSASRPQDRQFILSSKKLLLSDSGFYLCAWSGTGVANEKLFFGSGTQLSVL.

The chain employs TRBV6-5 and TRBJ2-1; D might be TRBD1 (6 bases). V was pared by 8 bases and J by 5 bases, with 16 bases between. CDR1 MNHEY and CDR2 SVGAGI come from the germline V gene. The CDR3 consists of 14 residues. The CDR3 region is CASSPRDTNNEQFF. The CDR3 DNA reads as TGTGCCAGCTCACCCCGGGACACCAACAATGAGCAGTTCTTC.

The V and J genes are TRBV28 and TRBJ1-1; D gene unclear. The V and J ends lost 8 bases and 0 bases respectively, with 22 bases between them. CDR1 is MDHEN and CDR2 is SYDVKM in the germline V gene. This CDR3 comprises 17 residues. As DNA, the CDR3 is TGTGCCAGCCCCCCTTTAGGCCCCCTGCAGCTGAACACTGAAGCTTTCTTT. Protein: CASPPLGPLQLNTEAFF.

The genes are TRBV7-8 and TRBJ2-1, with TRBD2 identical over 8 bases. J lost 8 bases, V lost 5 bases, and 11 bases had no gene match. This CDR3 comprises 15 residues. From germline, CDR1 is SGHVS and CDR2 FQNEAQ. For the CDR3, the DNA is TGTGCCAGCAGCGTCTCGGCGGGAGGCACCGATGAGCAGTTCTTC. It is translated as CASSVSAGGTDEQFF. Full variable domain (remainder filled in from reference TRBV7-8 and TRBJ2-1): GAGVSQSPRYKVAKRGQDVALRCDPISGHVSLFWYQQALGQGPEFLTYFQNEAQLDKSGLPSDRFFAERPEGSVSTLKIQRTQQEDSAVYLCASSVSAGGTDEQFFGPGTRLTVL.

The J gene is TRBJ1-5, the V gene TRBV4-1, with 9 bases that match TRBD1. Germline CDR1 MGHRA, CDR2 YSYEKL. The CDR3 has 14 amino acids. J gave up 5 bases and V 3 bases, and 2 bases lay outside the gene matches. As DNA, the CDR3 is TGCGCCAGCAGCCAGGGGACAGGGCATCAGCCCCAGCATTTT. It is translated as CASSQGTGHQPQHF.

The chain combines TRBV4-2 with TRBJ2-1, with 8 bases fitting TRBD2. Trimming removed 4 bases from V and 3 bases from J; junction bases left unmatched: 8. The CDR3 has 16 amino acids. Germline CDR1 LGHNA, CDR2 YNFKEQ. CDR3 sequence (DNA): TGTGCCAGCAGCCTCCTCGCGGGAGGAGACTACAATGAGCAGTTCTTC. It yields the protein CASSLLAGGDYNEQFF.

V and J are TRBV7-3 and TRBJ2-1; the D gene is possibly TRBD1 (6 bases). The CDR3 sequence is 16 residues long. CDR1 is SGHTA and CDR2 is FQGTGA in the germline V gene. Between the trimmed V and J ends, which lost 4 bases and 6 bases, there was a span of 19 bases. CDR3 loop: CASSSPVVGHRNEQFF. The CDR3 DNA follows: TGTGCCAGCAGCTCCCCCGTGGTGGGACATCGCAATGAGCAGTTCTTC. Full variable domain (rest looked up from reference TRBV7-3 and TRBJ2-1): GAGVSQTPSNKVTEKGKYVELRCDPISGHTALYWYRQSLGQGPEFLIYFQGTGAADDSGLPNDRFFAVRPEGSVSTLKIQRTERGDSAVYLCASSSPVVGHRNEQFFGPGTRLTVL.

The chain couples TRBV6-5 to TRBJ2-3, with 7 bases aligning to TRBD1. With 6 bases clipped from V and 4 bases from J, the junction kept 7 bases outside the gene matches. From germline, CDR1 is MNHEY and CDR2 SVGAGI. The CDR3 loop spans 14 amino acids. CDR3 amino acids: CASSPGGVADTQYF. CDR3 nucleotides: TGTGCCAGCAGCCCAGGGGGAGTGGCAGATACGCAGTATTTT.

This CDR3 is CASSQWSLAQYF. As DNA, the CDR3 is TGTGCCAGCAGCCAATGGTCCCTAGCGCAGTACTTC. The chain recombines TRBV14 with TRBJ2-7; D may be TRBD2 (5 bases). This CDR3 is 12 amino acids long. V dropped 2 bases and J dropped 9 bases, with 11 bases sitting between them. CDR1 SGHDN and CDR2 FVKESK come from the germline V gene.

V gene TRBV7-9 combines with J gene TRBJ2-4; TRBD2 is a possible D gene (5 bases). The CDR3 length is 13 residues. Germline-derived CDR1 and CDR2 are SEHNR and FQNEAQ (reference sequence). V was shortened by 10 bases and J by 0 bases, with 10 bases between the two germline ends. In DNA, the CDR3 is TGTGCCACCTCTGGACTAGCCAAAAACATTCAGTACTTC. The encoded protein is CATSGLAKNIQYF.

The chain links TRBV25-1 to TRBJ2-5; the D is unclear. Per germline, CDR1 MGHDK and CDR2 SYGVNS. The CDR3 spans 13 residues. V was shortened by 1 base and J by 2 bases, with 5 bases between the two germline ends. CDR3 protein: CASSESAQETQYF. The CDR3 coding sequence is TGTGCCAGCAGTGAATCTGCTCAAGAGACCCAGTACTTC. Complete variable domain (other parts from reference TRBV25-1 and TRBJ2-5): EADIYQTPRYLVIGTGKKITLECSQTMGHDKMYWYQQDPGMELHLIHYSYGVNSTEKGDLSSESTVSRIRTEHFPLTLESARPSHTSQYLCASSESAQETQYFGPGTRLLVL.

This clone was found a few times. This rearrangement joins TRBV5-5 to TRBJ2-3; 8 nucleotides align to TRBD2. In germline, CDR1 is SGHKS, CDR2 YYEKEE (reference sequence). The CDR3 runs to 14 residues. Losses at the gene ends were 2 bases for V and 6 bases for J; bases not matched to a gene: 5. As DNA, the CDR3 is TGTGCCAGCAGCTTCAGACTAGCGAAGGATACGCAGTATTTT. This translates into CASSFRLAKDTQYF.

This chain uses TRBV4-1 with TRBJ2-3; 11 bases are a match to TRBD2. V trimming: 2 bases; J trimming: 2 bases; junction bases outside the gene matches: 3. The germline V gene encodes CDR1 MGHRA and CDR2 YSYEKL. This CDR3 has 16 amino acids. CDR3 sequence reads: CASSQRLAGNTDTQYF. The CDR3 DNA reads TGCGCCAGCAGCCAACGACTAGCGGGAAACACAGATACGCAGTATTTT.

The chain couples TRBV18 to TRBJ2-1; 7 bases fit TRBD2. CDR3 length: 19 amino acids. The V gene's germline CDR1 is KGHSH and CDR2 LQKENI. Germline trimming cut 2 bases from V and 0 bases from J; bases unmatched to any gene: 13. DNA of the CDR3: TGTGCCAGCTCACCAAATTGGGGTAGCGGGTTGAGCTCCTACAATGAGCAGTTCTTC. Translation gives CASSPNWGSGLSSYNEQFF.

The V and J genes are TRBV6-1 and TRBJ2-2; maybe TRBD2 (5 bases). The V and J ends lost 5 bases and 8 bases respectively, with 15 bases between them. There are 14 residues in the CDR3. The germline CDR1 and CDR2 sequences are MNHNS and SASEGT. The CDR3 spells CASSKEAGYGELFF. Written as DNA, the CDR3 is TGTGCCAGCAGTAAGGAGGCCGGATATGGGGAGCTGTTTTTT.

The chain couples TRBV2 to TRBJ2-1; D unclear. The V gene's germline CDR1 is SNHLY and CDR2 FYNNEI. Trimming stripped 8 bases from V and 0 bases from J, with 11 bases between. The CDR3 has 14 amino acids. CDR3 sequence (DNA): TGTGCCAGCGATCTGGAAAGCTCCTACAATGAGCAGTTCTTC. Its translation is CASDLESSYNEQFF.